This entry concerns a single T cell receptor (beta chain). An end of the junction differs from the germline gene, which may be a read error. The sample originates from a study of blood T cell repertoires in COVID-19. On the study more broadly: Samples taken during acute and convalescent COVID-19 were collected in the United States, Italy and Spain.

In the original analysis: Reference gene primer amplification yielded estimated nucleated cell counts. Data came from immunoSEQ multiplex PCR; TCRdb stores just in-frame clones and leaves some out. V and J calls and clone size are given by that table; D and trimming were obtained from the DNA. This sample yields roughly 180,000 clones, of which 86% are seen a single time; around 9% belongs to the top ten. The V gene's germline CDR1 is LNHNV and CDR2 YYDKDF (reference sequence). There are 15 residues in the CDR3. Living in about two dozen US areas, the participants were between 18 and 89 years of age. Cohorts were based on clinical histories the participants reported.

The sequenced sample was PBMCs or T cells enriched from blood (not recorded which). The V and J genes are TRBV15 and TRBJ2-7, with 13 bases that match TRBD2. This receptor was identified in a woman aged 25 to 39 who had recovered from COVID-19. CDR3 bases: TGTGCCACCAGCAGCCCAGGACTAGCGGGAGACCCCATCAGGTTC. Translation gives CATSSPGLAGDPIRF.